A selection of T cell receptor beta chains follows, all from one sample in a study of response to subunit inactivated influenza vaccine. Each CDR3 protein is one row after TCRdb ran MiXCR on the RT-PCR reads. This sample has hundreds of thousands of distinct CDR3 sequences; approximately 15% occur once, and the top ten carry 5.5% to 7%. The sequencing used PBMCs from blood, collected 14 days before vaccination. Every receptor here comes from a man aged 45 to 65 who received an inactivated influenza vaccine. The CDR3 runs from the conserved cysteine through the conserved F or W. Fields, in order: J gene, V gene, CDR3 protein.

j_call: TRBJ2-7; v_call: TRBV4-2; cdr3_aa: CASSQDTSGSRSYEQYF
j_call: TRBJ1-1; v_call: TRBV5-1; cdr3_aa: CASSFTAMNTEAFF
j_call: TRBJ2-3; v_call: TRBV29-1; cdr3_aa: CSVDLVGTDTQYF
j_call: TRBJ2-5; v_call: TRBV9; cdr3_aa: CASSGGEGRGETQYF
j_call: TRBJ1-3; v_call: TRBV7-8; cdr3_aa: CASSPVPGAGNTIYF
j_call: TRBJ2-1; v_call: TRBV2; cdr3_aa: CASRDRDMGEQFF
j_call: TRBJ2-7; v_call: TRBV10-2; cdr3_aa: CASRTSGETYEQYF
j_call: TRBJ2-1; v_call: TRBV7-3; cdr3_aa: CASSLIEGTGLGNEQFF
j_call: TRBJ2-2; v_call: TRBV6-2/TRBV6-3; cdr3_aa: CASSSPARDRYTGELFF
j_call: TRBJ2-1; v_call: TRBV12-3/TRBV12-4; cdr3_aa: CASRPREGYNEQFF
j_call: TRBJ2-5; v_call: TRBV20-1; cdr3_aa: CSARGQRGGETQYF
j_call: TRBJ2-5; v_call: TRBV4-2; cdr3_aa: CASSQGAGSGGGETQYF
j_call: TRBJ2-3; v_call: TRBV5-1; cdr3_aa: CASSLAYGVGDTQYF
j_call: TRBJ1-3; v_call: TRBV7-2; cdr3_aa: CASSLGQLTTGNTIYF
j_call: TRBJ2-3; v_call: TRBV20-1; cdr3_aa: CSARDENSGRHTQYF
j_call: TRBJ1-2; v_call: TRBV6-5; cdr3_aa: CASSYQMGQNYGYTF
j_call: TRBJ2-6; v_call: TRBV4-1; cdr3_aa: CASSQPDRTSSGANVLTF
j_call: TRBJ1-2; v_call: TRBV7-6; cdr3_aa: CASSSWTGSYGYTF
j_call: TRBJ2-1; v_call: TRBV29-1; cdr3_aa: CSVALPWDEQFF
j_call: TRBJ2-5; v_call: TRBV27; cdr3_aa: CASSHQGGQEGETQYF
j_call: TRBJ2-5; v_call: TRBV7-2; cdr3_aa: CASSLATVATQYF
j_call: TRBJ2-7; v_call: TRBV7-2; cdr3_aa: CASSSARTTPYEQYF
j_call: TRBJ2-4; v_call: TRBV4-3; cdr3_aa: CASSHPGPKNIQYF
j_call: TRBJ2-3; v_call: TRBV29-1; cdr3_aa: CSVMTGATQYF
j_call: TRBJ2-7; v_call: TRBV6-5; cdr3_aa: CASSYSSGAADEQYF
j_call: TRBJ1-4; v_call: TRBV5-1; cdr3_aa: CASRKLTTAEKLFF
j_call: TRBJ2-7; v_call: TRBV7-8; cdr3_aa: CASSLSGQTPRWYF
j_call: TRBJ1-2; v_call: TRBV11-2; cdr3_aa: CASSAPGQRTDYGYTF
j_call: TRBJ2-7; v_call: TRBV7-2; cdr3_aa: CASSRGRLPYEQYF